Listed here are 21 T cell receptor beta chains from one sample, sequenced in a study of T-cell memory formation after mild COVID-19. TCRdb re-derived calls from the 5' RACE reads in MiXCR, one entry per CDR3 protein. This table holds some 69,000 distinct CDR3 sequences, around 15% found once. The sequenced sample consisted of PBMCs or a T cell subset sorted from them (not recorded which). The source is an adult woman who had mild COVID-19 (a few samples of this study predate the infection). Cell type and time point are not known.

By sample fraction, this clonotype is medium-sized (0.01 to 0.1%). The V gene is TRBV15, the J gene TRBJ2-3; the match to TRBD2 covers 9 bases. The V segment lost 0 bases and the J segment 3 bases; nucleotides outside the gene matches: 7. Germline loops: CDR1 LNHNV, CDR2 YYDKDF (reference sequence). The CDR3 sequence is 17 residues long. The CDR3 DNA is TGTGCCACCAGCAGAGATCGACTAGCGGCGGCAACAGATACGCAGTATTTT. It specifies CATSRDRLAAATDTQYF.

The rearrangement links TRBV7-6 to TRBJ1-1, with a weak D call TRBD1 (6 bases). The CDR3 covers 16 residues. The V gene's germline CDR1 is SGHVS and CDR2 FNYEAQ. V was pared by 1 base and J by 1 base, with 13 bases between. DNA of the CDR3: TGTGCCAGCAGCTTAGATAGCGGGGGCCGGAACACTGAAGCTTTCTTT. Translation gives CASSLDSGGRNTEAFF.

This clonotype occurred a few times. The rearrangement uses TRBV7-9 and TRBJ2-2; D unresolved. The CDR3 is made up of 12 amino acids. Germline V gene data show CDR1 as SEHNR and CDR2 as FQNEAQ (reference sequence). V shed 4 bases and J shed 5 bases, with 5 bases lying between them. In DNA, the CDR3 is TGTGCCAGCAGCTACACTACCGGGGAGCTGTTTTTT. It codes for CASSYTTGELFF.

The CDR3 DNA reads TGTGCCACCAGTGATCGTAACACCGGGGAGCTGTTTTTT. Amino acid sequence: CATSDRNTGELFF. The gene calls are TRBV24-1 and TRBJ2-2, with D uncertain. The CDR3 covers 13 residues. The germline V gene has CDR1 KGHDR and CDR2 SFDVKD. V dropped 3 bases and J dropped 2 bases, with 3 bases sitting between them.

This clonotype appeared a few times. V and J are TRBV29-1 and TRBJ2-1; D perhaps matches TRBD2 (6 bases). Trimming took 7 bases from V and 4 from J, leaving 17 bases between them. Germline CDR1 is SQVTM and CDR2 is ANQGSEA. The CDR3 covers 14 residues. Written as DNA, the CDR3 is TGCAGCGCCATCTCCGGGACTTTATACAATGAGCAGTTCTTC. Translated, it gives CSAISGTLYNEQFF.

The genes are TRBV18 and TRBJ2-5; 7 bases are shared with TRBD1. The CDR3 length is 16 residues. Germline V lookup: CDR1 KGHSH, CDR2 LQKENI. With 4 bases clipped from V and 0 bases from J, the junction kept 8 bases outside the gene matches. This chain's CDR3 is CASSLSTGPNQETQYF. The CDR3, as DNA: TGTGCCAGCTCACTCTCGACAGGGCCTAACCAAGAGACCCAGTACTTC.

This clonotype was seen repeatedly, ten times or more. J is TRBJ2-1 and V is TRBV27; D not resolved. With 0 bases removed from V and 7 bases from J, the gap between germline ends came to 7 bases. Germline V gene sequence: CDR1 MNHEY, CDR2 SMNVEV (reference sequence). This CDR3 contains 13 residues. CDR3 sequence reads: CASSLSRYNEQFF. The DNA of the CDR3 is TGTGCCAGCAGTTTATCGAGATATAATGAGCAGTTCTTC.

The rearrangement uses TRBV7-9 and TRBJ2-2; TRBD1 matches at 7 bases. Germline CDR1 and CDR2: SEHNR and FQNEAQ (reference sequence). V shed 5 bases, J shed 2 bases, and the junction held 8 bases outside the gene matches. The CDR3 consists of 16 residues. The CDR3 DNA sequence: TGTGCCAGCAGCCAACACGGACAGGAAAACACCGGGGAGCTGTTTTTT. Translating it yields CASSQHGQENTGELFF.

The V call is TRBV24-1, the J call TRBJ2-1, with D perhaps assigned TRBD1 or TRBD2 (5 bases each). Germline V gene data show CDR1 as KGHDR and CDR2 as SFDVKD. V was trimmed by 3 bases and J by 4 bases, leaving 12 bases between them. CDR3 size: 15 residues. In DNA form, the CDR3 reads TGTGCCACCAGTGATGGGGGAGCTCCATACAATGAGCAGTTCTTC. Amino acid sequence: CATSDGGAPYNEQFF.

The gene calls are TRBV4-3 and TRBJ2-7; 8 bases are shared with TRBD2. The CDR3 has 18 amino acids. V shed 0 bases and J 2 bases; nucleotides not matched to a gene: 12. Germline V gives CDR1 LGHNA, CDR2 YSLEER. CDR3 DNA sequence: TGCGCCAGCAGCCAAGATGGGGGACGTTTAGCGGGAACCTACGAGCAGTACTTC. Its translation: CASSQDGGRLAGTYEQYF.

Here the CDR3 reads CANSPTGLGYEQYF. DNA for the CDR3: TGTGCCAACAGTCCCACCGGGCTGGGTTACGAGCAGTACTTC. J is TRBJ2-7 and V is TRBV7-2; D unresolved. The CDR3 has 14 residues. Trimming shortened V by 10 bases and J by 4 bases, and 20 bases separated the two germline ends. Germline V CDR1 and CDR2: SGHTA, FQGNSA.

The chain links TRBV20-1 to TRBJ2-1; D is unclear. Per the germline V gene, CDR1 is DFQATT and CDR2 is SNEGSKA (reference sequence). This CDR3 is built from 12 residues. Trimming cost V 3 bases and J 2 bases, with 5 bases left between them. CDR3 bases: TGCAGTGCTAGTCCAGCCTACAATGAGCAGTTCTTC. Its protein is CSASPAYNEQFF.

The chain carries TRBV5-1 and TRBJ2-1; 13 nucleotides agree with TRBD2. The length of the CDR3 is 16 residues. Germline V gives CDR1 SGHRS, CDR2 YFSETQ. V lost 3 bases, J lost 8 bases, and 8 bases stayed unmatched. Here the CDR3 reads CASSSSGLAGSDEQFF. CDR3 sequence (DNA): TGCGCCAGCAGCTCCTCGGGACTAGCGGGGAGCGATGAGCAGTTCTTC.

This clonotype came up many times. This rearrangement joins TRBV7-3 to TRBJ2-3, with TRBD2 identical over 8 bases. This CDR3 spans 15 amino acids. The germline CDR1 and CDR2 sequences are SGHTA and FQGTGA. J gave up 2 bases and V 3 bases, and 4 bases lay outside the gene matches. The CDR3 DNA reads TGTGCCAGCAGCTTGAATAGCGGGACCACAGATACGCAGTATTTT. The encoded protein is CASSLNSGTTDTQYF. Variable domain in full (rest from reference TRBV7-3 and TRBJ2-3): GAGVSQTPSNKVTEKGKYVELRCDPISGHTALYWYRQSLGQGPEFLIYFQGTGAADDSGLPNDRFFAVRPEGSVSTLKIQRTERGDSAVYLCASSLNSGTTDTQYFGPGTRLTVL.

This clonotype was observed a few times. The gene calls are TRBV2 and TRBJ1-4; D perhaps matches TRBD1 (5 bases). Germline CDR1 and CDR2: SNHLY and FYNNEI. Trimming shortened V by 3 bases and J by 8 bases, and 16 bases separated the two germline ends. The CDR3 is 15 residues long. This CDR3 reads CASSEAPFRGEKLFF. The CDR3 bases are TGTGCCAGCAGTGAGGCGCCATTCCGGGGGGAAAAACTGTTTTTT. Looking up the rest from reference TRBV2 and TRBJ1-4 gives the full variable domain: EPEVTQTPSHQVTQMGQEVILRCVPISNHLYFYWYRQILGQKVEFLVSFYNNEISEKSEIFDDQFSVERPDGSNFTLKIRSTKLEDSAMYFCASSEAPFRGEKLFFGSGTQLSVL.

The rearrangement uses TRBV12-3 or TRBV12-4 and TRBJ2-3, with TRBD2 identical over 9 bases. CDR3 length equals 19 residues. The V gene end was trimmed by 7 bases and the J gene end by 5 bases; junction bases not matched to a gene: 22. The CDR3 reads CASTLAVGLAGLVVDTQYF. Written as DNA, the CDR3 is TGTGCCAGCACACTTGCGGTGGGCCTAGCGGGACTCGTGGTAGATACGCAGTATTTT.

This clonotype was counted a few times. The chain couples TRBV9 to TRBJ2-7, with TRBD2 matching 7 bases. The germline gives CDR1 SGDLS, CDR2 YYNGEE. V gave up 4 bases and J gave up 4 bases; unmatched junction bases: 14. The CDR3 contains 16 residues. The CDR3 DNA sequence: TGTGCCAGCAGCCCCTGGAACGATGGGGGGGGATACGAGCAGTACTTC. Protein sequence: CASSPWNDGGGYEQYF.

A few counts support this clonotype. CDR3 residues: CASSLWADTYEQYF. The CDR3 bases are TGCGCCAGCAGCTTGTGGGCAGACACCTACGAGCAGTACTTC. The chain recombines TRBV5-1 with TRBJ2-7; no clear D. Per germline, CDR1 SGHRS and CDR2 YFSETQ. This CDR3 spans 14 amino acids. Trimming pared 1 base from V and 2 bases from J, leaving 10 bases between.

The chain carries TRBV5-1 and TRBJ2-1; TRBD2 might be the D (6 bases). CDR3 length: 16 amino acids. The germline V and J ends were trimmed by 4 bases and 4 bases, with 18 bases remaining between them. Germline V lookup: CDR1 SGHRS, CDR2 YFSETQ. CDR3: CASSPPRVGGYNEQFF. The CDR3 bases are TGCGCCAGCAGCCCCCCCAGGGTCGGGGGATACAATGAGCAGTTCTTC.

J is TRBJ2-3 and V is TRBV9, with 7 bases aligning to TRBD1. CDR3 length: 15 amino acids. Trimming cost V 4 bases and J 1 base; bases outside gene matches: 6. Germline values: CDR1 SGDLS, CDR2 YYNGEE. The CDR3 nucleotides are TGTGCCAGCAGCACAGGGGACAGACGCACAGATACGCAGTATTTT. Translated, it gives CASSTGDRRTDTQYF. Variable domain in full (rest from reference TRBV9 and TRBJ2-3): DSGVTQTPKHLITATGQRVTLRCSPRSGDLSVYWYQQSLDQGLQFLIQYYNGEERAKGNILERFSAQQFPDLHSELNLSSLELGDSALYFCASSTGDRRTDTQYFGPGTRLTVL.

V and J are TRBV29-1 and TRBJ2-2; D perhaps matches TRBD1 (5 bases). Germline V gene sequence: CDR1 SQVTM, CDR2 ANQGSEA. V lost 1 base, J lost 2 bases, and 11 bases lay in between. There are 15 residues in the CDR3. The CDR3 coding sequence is TGCAGCGTTGAAGGGGCGGACACTAACACCGGGGAGCTGTTTTTT. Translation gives CSVEGADTNTGELFF.